Listed here are 22 T cell receptor beta chains from one sample, sequenced in a study of T cell responses to AZD1222 COVID-19 vaccine (dated by TCRdb to 2020 to 2022). In light of the paper, this sample's time point label describes: baseline before first vaccination. Receptor libraries were prepared by the immunoSEQ multiplex PCR assay. Here the immuneACCESS table is served through TCRdb, limited to in-frame sequences with V and J called. Missing clones are a known gap in these copies; in checked studies unresolved V genes cover under half, and the rest lacks a known reason. A total of some 130,000 clones appear in this sample, 80% to 90% of them only once. The ten largest clones capture about 1.6% of the sample. The material sequenced was peripheral blood, taken on day 0 of AZD1222 vaccination. All receptors come from an adult in good health.

This rearrangement joins TRBV7-8 to TRBJ2-7; D possibly corresponds to TRBD1 (5 bases). V lost 10 bases and J 0 bases, leaving 16 bases between the germline ends. The CDR3 has 14 residues. Germline loops: CDR1 SGHVS, CDR2 FQNEAQ. The CDR3, as DNA: TGTGCCACACGTACAGGATTTCCCTCCTACGAGCAGTACTTC. This sequence encodes CATRTGFPSYEQYF.

This sequence joins TRBV4-3 and TRBJ1-1; D might be TRBD1 (6 bases). Germline CDR1 is LGHNA and CDR2 is YSLEER. CDR3 size: 15 residues. Trimming shortened V by 5 bases and J by 5 bases, and 18 bases separated the two germline ends. The CDR3 reads CASSTRMGAGTEAFF. The DNA of the CDR3 is TGCGCCAGCAGCACGCGGATGGGGGCAGGGACTGAAGCTTTCTTT.

J is TRBJ2-7 and V is TRBV6-5; D unclear. The CDR3 is 12 residues long. CDR1 MNHEY and CDR2 SVGAGI come from the germline V gene. Trimming stripped 8 bases from V and 2 bases from J, with 10 bases between. CDR3 sequence reads: CASQNRAYEQYF. The CDR3 DNA follows: TGTGCCAGCCAAAACAGAGCCTACGAGCAGTACTTC.

In its sample, this clone was seen once. The chain couples TRBV12-5 to TRBJ2-5; D is possibly TRBD1 (5 bases). Germline V gene lookup returns CDR1 LGHNT and CDR2 FRNRAP. The germline V and J ends were trimmed by 0 bases and 5 bases, with 16 bases remaining between them. The CDR3 has 16 amino acids. The CDR3 DNA reads TGTGCTAGTGGTTTGGTAAGTAGTGTGGGGCGCGAGACCCAGTACTTC. Translating gives CASGLVSSVGRETQYF.

The chain couples TRBV2 to TRBJ2-1; the match to TRBD1 covers 8 bases. CDR1 is SNHLY, CDR2 FYNNEI, per germline. The CDR3 loop spans 13 amino acids. Trimming removed 7 bases from V and 7 bases from J; junction bases left unmatched: 6. The CDR3 nucleotides are TGTGCCAGCAACAGGGGGTTTTCGAATGAGCAGTTCTTC. Its protein is CASNRGFSNEQFF.

This clone was seen a single time. The rearrangement joins TRBV27 to TRBJ1-4; D is ambiguous. Trimming cost V 5 bases and J 8 bases, with 21 bases left between them. This CDR3 is 16 amino acids long. CDR1 and CDR2 (germline): MNHEY, SMNVEV (reference sequence). CDR3 sequence reads: CASSPLTTKSREKLFF. The CDR3 DNA sequence: TGTGCCAGCAGTCCCCTGACAACAAAATCTAGGGAAAAACTGTTTTTT. Filled out from reference TRBV27 and TRBJ1-4, the complete variable domain reads EAQVTQNPRYLITVTGKKLTVTCSQNMNHEYMSWYRQDPGLGLRQIYYSMNVEVTDKGDVPEGYKVSRKEKRNFPLILESPSPNQTSLYFCASSPLTTKSREKLFFGSGTQLSVL.

The chain employs TRBV7-8 and TRBJ1-5; D is perhaps TRBD1 (6 bases). V gave up 8 bases and J gave up 4 bases, with 18 bases separating them. The CDR3 is made up of 15 amino acids. CDR1 and CDR2 from the germline V gene are SGHVS and FQNEAQ. CDR3 amino acids: CASGHREGRNQPQHF. Written as DNA, the CDR3 is TGTGCCAGCGGTCACAGGGAGGGGAGGAATCAGCCCCAGCATTTT.

This sequence joins TRBV19 and TRBJ1-5, with D perhaps TRBD1 (5 bases). Germline CDR1 is LNHDA and CDR2 is SQIVND (reference sequence). The CDR3 runs 12 residues. V gave up 3 bases and J gave up 8 bases, with 8 bases separating them. The CDR3 loop is CASSIGGEPQHF. The CDR3, as DNA: TGTGCCAGTAGTATCGGGGGAGAGCCCCAGCATTTT. The complete variable domain, with remaining parts taken from reference TRBV19 and TRBJ1-5, reads DGGITQSPKYLFRKEGQNVTLSCEQNLNHDAMYWYRQDPGQGLRLIYYSQIVNDFQKGDIAEGYSVSREKKESFPLTVTSAQKNPTAFYLCASSIGGEPQHFGDGTRLSIL.

The V call is TRBV5-6, the J call TRBJ1-2; a possible D gene is TRBD1 (5 bases). This CDR3 region has 14 residues. Looked up from germline, CDR1 is SGHDT and CDR2 is YYEEEE. V was pared by 1 base and J by 4 bases, with 11 bases between. The CDR3 DNA reads as TGTGCCAGCAGCTTGTCAGGGCAAGGCTATGGCTACACCTTC. This encodes CASSLSGQGYGYTF.

J is TRBJ2-7 and V is TRBV18; 8 bases align to TRBD2. Germline values: CDR1 KGHSH, CDR2 LQKENI. CDR3 size: 14 residues. V was pared by 5 bases and J by 7 bases, with 10 bases of the junction left unmatched. The CDR3 loop is CASSVSVPGGEQYF. The CDR3 bases are TGTGCCAGCTCAGTATCGGTCCCGGGGGGGGAGCAGTACTTC.

Only one count was recorded for this clone. V and J are TRBV12-3 or TRBV12-4 and TRBJ2-7, with unresolved D. CDR3 length: 13 residues. V was cut by 2 bases and J by 5 bases, with 10 bases left in between. CDR3 loop: CASSLLIVNEQYF. The CDR3 DNA reads as TGTGCCAGCAGTTTATTGATCGTGAACGAGCAGTACTTC.

The chain recombines TRBV10-1 with TRBJ2-7, with 11 bases matching TRBD2. The CDR3 has 17 residues. V was clipped by 3 bases and J by 1 base; unmatched bases: 8. Germline CDR1 is WNHNN and CDR2 is SYGVQD (reference sequence). The CDR3 DNA is TGCGCCAGCAGTGATCATCGAGGGACTAGCGGATCCTACGAGCAGTACTTC. Residues: CASSDHRGTSGSYEQYF.

V gene TRBV5-5 combines with J gene TRBJ1-5; D possibly corresponds to TRBD1 (5 bases). The germline V and J ends were trimmed by 4 bases and 7 bases, with 21 bases remaining between them. Per the germline V gene, CDR1 is SGHKS and CDR2 is YYEKEE (reference sequence). This CDR3 is built from 16 residues. The CDR3 bases are TGTGCCAGCAGCCCCGTGGCAGGGAGGATGTACCAGCCCCAGCATTTT. Translating gives CASSPVAGRMYQPQHF.

This clone was recorded only once. The chain uses TRBV3-1 (or the pseudogene TRBV3-2) and TRBJ2-7; D may be TRBD2 (6 bases). The CDR3 is 14 amino acids. V was cut by 2 bases and J by 3 bases, with 11 bases left in between. The germline gives CDR1 LGHDT, CDR2 YNNKEL (reference sequence). The CDR3: CASSQLDSGYEQYF. For the CDR3, the DNA is TGTGCCAGCAGCCAACTCGATAGCGGCTACGAGCAGTACTTC.

This chain uses TRBV24-1 with TRBJ2-7; 8 bases line up with TRBD2. Germline lookup yields CDR1 KGHDR and CDR2 SFDVKD. The CDR3 has 15 residues. Unmatched junction bases numbered 9, after V lost 7 bases and J lost 2 bases. The CDR3 loop reads CATSGGGTIPYEQYF. As DNA, the CDR3 is TGTGCCACCAGCGGCGGGGGGACAATCCCCTACGAGCAGTACTTC.

This chain links TRBV2 with TRBJ1-1; D not resolved. Germline loops: CDR1 SNHLY, CDR2 FYNNEI. Trimming left V 8 bases short and J 6 bases short, with 13 bases between. The CDR3 consists of 12 residues. The CDR3 bases are TGTGCCAGCGTTTCAGGTGGACCTGAAGCTTTCTTT. This encodes CASVSGGPEAFF.

V usage is TRBV29-1 and J usage is TRBJ2-5, with 9 bases aligning to TRBD1. The CDR3 spans 12 residues. The trim removed 7 bases at V and 3 bases at J, leaving 3 bases unmatched. Germline values: CDR1 SQVTM, CDR2 ANQGSEA. CDR3 in DNA: TGCAGCGGAGACAGGGGGGAAGAGACCCAGTACTTC. Translating gives CSGDRGEETQYF.

The rearrangement uses TRBV9 and TRBJ1-2; D gene uncertain. V shed 3 bases and J shed 5 bases, with 20 bases lying between them. The germline CDR1 and CDR2 sequences are SGDLS and YYNGEE. CDR3 length: 16 amino acids. CDR3 bases: TGTGCCAGCAGCGACCTCGGGCGGCGTTATGGATATGGCTACACCTTC. Amino acids: CASSDLGRRYGYGYTF.

This chain uses TRBV3-1 (or the pseudogene TRBV3-2) with TRBJ2-1, with 11 bases matching TRBD2. Per the germline V gene, CDR1 is LGHDT and CDR2 is YNNKEL (reference sequence). V was pared by 8 bases and J by 10 bases, with 4 bases of the junction left unmatched. The CDR3 has 12 amino acids. CDR3 in DNA: TGTGCCAGCGGAGGACTAGCGGGCGAGCAGTTCTTC. It is translated as CASGGLAGEQFF.

The chain employs TRBV7-6 and TRBJ1-2, with 8 nucleotides matching TRBD1. From germline, CDR1 is SGHVS and CDR2 FNYEAQ. The CDR3 contains 16 residues. J gave up 4 bases and V 0 bases, and 7 bases lay outside the gene matches. This CDR3 is CASSLAPTGDRYGYTF. The DNA for the CDR3 is TGTGCCAGCAGCTTAGCGCCGACAGGGGATCGCTATGGCTACACCTTC.

The rearrangement joins TRBV6-6 to TRBJ1-2; no definite D call. This CDR3 region has 12 residues. The germline CDR1 and CDR2 sequences are MNHNY and SVGAGI (reference sequence). V was shortened by 6 bases and J by 4 bases, with 9 bases between the two germline ends. CDR3 bases: TGTGCCAGCAGGGACCGCCTCTATGGCTACACCTTC. Translation: CASRDRLYGYTF.

This clone was seen more than once but under ten times. The chain is built from TRBV7-2 and TRBJ2-5, with TRBD2 identical over 10 bases. The germline CDR1 and CDR2 sequences are SGHTA and FQGNSA. V lost 6 bases and J lost 5; bases outside the gene matches: 12. This CDR3 spans 16 amino acids. Here the CDR3 DNA reads TGTGCCAGCAGAATAACGGGTAGCGGGAGGATGGAGACCCAGTACTTC. It yields the protein CASRITGSGRMETQYF.